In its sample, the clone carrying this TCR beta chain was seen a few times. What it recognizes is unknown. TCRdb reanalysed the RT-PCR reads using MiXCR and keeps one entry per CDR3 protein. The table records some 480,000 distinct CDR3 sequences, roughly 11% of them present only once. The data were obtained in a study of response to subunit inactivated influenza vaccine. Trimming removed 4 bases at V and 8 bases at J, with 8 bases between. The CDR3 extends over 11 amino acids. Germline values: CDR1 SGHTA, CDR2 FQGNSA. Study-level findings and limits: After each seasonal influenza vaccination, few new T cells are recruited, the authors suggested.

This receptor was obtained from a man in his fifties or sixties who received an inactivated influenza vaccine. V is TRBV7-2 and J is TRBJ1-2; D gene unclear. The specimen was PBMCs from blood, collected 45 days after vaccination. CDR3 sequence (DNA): TGTGCCAGCAGCTCTATTTTGGGCTACACCTTC. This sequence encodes CASSSILGYTF.